These 20 T cell receptor beta chains were sequenced from one sample in a study of blood T cell repertoires in COVID-19. The protocol was immunoSEQ multiplex PCR, while the TCRdb copy is restricted to in-frame clones and leaves out a portion. The sample shows approximately 260,000 clones, 82% of them seen only once. Sequencing input: peripheral blood. The source is a woman aged 80 or over with active or convalescent COVID-19.

With respect to this clone: Germline and junction disagree at one end, which may indicate a read error. The V gene is TRBV7-7, the J gene TRBJ2-5; D is possibly TRBD1 (6 bases). CDR3 length: 13 amino acids. Germline values: CDR1 SSHAT, CDR2 FNYEAQ (reference sequence). This CDR3 is CASSRWTEETQYF. For the CDR3, the DNA is TGTGCTAGCAGCCGTTGGACAGAAGAGACCCAGTACTTC.

The V gene is TRBV25-1, the J gene TRBJ2-7; 7 bases map to TRBD2. The CDR3 extends over 14 amino acids. Germline loops: CDR1 MGHDK, CDR2 SYGVNS. Unmatched junction bases numbered 8, after V lost 3 bases and J lost 6 bases. The CDR3 sequence: CASSEGGTALEQYF. CDR3 bases: TGTGCCAGCAGTGAGGGAGGGACCGCTCTCGAGCAGTACTTC.

The CDR3 protein is CASSVQGGDYGYTF. For the CDR3, the DNA is TGTGCCAGCAGTGTACAGGGTGGGGACTATGGCTACACCTTC. V gene TRBV2 combines with J gene TRBJ1-2; maybe TRBD1 (6 bases). This CDR3 spans 14 amino acids. The ends were cut back, 4 bases at V and 3 bases at J, with 12 bases in the middle. The germline gives CDR1 SNHLY, CDR2 FYNNEI.

The chain carries TRBV5-1 and TRBJ1-2; possible D gene TRBD1, 6 bases. The V gene lost 2 bases and the J gene lost 1 base, with 12 bases spanning the gap. Germline CDR1 and CDR2: SGHRS and YFSETQ. The CDR3 totals 15 residues. This chain's CDR3 is CASSFLGQSNYGYTF. As DNA, the CDR3 is TGCGCCAGCAGCTTCCTCGGACAGAGTAACTATGGCTACACCTTC.

The J gene is TRBJ2-5, the V gene TRBV10-3; TRBD2 matches at 9 bases. V trimming: 3 bases; J trimming: 7 bases; junction bases outside the gene matches: 3. The CDR3 consists of 13 residues. Germline V gene data show CDR1 as ENHRY and CDR2 as SYGVKD. The CDR3 sequence: CAISDGREGTQYF. In DNA form, the CDR3 reads TGTGCCATCAGTGACGGGCGGGAGGGGACCCAGTACTTC.

The table lists this clone with a count of one. V is TRBV28 and J is TRBJ1-5; D unresolved. V shed 5 bases and J shed 6 bases, with 14 bases lying between them. The germline CDR1 and CDR2 sequences are MDHEN and SYDVKM. The CDR3 covers 14 residues. The CDR3 region is CASSPNSGSQPQHF. CDR3 coding DNA: TGTGCCAGCAGTCCGAACAGTGGCTCTCAGCCCCAGCATTTT.

V and J are TRBV5-4 and TRBJ2-3; D is undetermined. The CDR3 has 14 residues. Trimming took 0 bases from V and 2 from J, leaving 7 bases between them. Per germline, CDR1 SGHNT and CDR2 YYREEE (reference sequence). The CDR3 region is CASSLDYYTDTQYF. DNA for the CDR3: TGTGCCAGCAGCTTGGATTACTACACAGATACGCAGTATTTT.

V gene TRBV28 combines with J gene TRBJ1-2, with unresolved D. V was shortened by 10 bases and J by 3 bases, with 15 bases between the two germline ends. The CDR3 contains 13 residues. The germline CDR1 and CDR2 sequences are MDHEN and SYDVKM. The CDR3 nucleotides are TGTGCCACCACTGCCCCAGCGTACTATGGCTACACCTTC. Translated, it gives CATTAPAYYGYTF.

The genes are TRBV12-3 or TRBV12-4 and TRBJ1-6, with 8 bases identical to TRBD1. V dropped 6 bases and J dropped 10; count of bases not matched to a gene: 5. The CDR3 is 13 residues long. CDR3 amino acids: CASREQGDSPLHF. CDR3 bases: TGTGCCAGCAGGGAACAGGGGGACTCACCCCTCCACTTT.

The J gene is TRBJ2-7, the V gene TRBV9, with a weak D call TRBD1 (6 bases). Per germline, CDR1 SGDLS and CDR2 YYNGEE. Trimming pared 3 bases from V and 2 bases from J, leaving 15 bases between. This CDR3 has 15 residues. CDR3 in DNA: TGTGCCAGCAGCGCAGCAAGGGACAACGCCTACGAGCAGTACTTC. Its protein product is CASSAARDNAYEQYF.

The rearrangement joins TRBV4-2 to TRBJ2-2; maybe TRBD2 (6 bases). This CDR3 region has 16 residues. CDR1 and CDR2 from the germline V gene are LGHNA and YNFKEQ. Trimming shortened V by 0 bases and J by 12 bases, and 20 bases separated the two germline ends. DNA for the CDR3: TGTGCCAGCAGCCAAGATTTCCCCGGGAGACTAGGGAAGCTGTTTTTT. As protein: CASSQDFPGRLGKLFF.

V gene TRBV4-2 combines with J gene TRBJ1-2, with 9 bases lining up with TRBD1. Germline loops: CDR1 LGHNA, CDR2 YNFKEQ. The CDR3 is 18 amino acids. V lost 2 bases to trimming and J lost 6 bases; unmatched junction nucleotides: 16. The CDR3 loop is CASSQSRLSDRGVDGYTF. Here the CDR3 DNA reads TGTGCCAGCAGCCAATCAAGACTCAGCGACAGGGGGGTGGATGGCTACACCTTC.

The chain recombines TRBV5-1 with TRBJ2-7, with TRBD1 matching over 12 bases. The CDR3 spans 17 residues. J was trimmed by 5 bases and V by 0 bases; bases with no gene match: 9. Germline V gene data show CDR1 as SGHRS and CDR2 as YFSETQ. The CDR3: CASSLELRGTGGDEQYF. Here the CDR3 DNA reads TGCGCCAGCAGCTTGGAACTTCGCGGGACAGGGGGCGACGAGCAGTACTTC.

The chain links TRBV19 to TRBJ2-1; tentative D call: TRBD2 (5 bases). The germline gives CDR1 LNHDA, CDR2 SQIVND (reference sequence). Trimming took 1 base from V and 3 from J, leaving 10 bases between them. The CDR3 contains 15 residues. CDR3 nucleotides: TGTGCCAGTAGTATAGCGTTAGGGAGCTACAATGAGCAGTTCTTC. It is translated as CASSIALGSYNEQFF.

With regard to this clone: One end of the junction fails to match germline, which may point to a read error. The rearrangement links TRBV28 to TRBJ2-7; 9 bases line up with TRBD1. Germline V gives CDR1 MDHEN, CDR2 SYDVKM. There are 15 residues in the CDR3. The CDR3 loop is CAGSLSGQGSYEQYF. The CDR3 coding sequence is TGTGCCGGCAGTTTATCGGGACAGGGTAGCTACGAGCAGTACTTC.

V usage is TRBV3-1 (or the pseudogene TRBV3-2) and J usage is TRBJ1-2; D uncertain. The CDR3 consists of 13 residues. Trimming took off 1 base at V and 3 bases at J, with 6 bases between the two ends. From germline, CDR1 is LGHDT and CDR2 YNNKEL (reference sequence). The CDR3 is CASSQVGYYGYTF. The CDR3, as DNA: TGTGCCAGCAGCCAAGTCGGGTACTATGGCTACACCTTC.

This rearrangement joins TRBV5-1 to TRBJ2-2; D not certain. The CDR3 has 14 residues. V was pared by 5 bases and J by 0 bases, with 8 bases between. Germline V gene data show CDR1 as SGHRS and CDR2 as YFSETQ. CDR3 nucleotides: TGCGCCAGCAGAGGAGAGCCGAACACCGGGGAGCTGTTTTTT. This sequence encodes CASRGEPNTGELFF.

The V and J genes are TRBV7-9 and TRBJ1-2; 8 positions match TRBD1. The CDR3 is 16 amino acids. The V segment lost 4 bases and the J segment 6 bases; nucleotides outside the gene matches: 13. Germline assignment: CDR1 SEHNR and CDR2 FQNEAQ (reference sequence). The CDR3 loop reads CASSSSDRVVRNGYTF. The CDR3 DNA is TGTGCCAGCAGCTCTTCGGACAGGGTGGTGAGAAATGGCTACACCTTC.

The CDR3 reads CASSFNGEPGYEQYF. In DNA form, the CDR3 reads TGTGCCAGCAGTTTTAATGGGGAGCCAGGATACGAGCAGTACTTC. The genes are TRBV28 and TRBJ2-7; D perhaps matches TRBD2 (5 bases). V lost 3 bases and J lost 4, with 16 bases in between. The CDR3 contains 15 residues. Per germline, CDR1 MDHEN and CDR2 SYDVKM. Full variable domain (rest looked up from reference TRBV28 and TRBJ2-7): DVKVTQSSRYLVKRTGEKVFLECVQDMDHENMFWYRQDPGLGLRLIYFSYDVKMKEKGDIPEGYSVSREKKERFSLILESASTNQTSMYLCASSFNGEPGYEQYFGPGTRLTVT.

This chain connects TRBV13 to TRBJ2-2, with 10 positions matching TRBD1. This CDR3 comprises 18 residues. Looked up from germline, CDR1 is PRHDT and CDR2 is FYEKMQ (reference sequence). V shed 4 bases, J shed 4 bases, and the junction held 12 bases outside the gene matches. In DNA form, the CDR3 reads TGTGCCAGCAGCTCCACACTTGGGACAGGGGCCGTCACCGGGGAGCTGTTTTTT. Translating it yields CASSSTLGTGAVTGELFF.